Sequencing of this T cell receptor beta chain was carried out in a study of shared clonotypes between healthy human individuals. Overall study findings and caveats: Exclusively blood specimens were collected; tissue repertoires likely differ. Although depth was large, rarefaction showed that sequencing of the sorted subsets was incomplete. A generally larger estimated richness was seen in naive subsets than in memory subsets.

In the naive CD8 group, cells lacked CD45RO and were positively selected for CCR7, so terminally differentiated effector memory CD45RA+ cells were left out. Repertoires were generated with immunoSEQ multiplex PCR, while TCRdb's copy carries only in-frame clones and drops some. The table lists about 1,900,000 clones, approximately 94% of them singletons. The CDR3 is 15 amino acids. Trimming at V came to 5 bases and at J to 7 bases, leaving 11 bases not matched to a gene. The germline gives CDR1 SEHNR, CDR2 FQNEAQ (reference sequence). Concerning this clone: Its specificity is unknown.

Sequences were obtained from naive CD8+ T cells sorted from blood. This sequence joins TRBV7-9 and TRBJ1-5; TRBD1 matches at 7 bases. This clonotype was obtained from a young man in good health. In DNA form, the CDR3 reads TGTGCCAGCAGCGGCCCGACAGGGCGAGACCAGCCCCAGCATTTT. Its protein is CASSGPTGRDQPQHF.